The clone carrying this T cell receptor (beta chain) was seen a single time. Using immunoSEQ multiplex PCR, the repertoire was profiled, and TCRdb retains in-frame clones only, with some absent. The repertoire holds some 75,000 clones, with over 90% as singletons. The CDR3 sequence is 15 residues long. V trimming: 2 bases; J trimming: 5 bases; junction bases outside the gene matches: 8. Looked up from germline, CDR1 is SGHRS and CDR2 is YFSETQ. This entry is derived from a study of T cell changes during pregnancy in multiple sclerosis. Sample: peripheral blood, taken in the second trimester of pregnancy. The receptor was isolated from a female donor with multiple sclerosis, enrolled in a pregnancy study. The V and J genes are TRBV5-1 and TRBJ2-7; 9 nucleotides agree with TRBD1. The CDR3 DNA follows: TGCGCCAGCAGCTTAACCGGGACAGGGCTCCACGAGCAGTACTTC. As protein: CASSLTGTGLHEQYF.